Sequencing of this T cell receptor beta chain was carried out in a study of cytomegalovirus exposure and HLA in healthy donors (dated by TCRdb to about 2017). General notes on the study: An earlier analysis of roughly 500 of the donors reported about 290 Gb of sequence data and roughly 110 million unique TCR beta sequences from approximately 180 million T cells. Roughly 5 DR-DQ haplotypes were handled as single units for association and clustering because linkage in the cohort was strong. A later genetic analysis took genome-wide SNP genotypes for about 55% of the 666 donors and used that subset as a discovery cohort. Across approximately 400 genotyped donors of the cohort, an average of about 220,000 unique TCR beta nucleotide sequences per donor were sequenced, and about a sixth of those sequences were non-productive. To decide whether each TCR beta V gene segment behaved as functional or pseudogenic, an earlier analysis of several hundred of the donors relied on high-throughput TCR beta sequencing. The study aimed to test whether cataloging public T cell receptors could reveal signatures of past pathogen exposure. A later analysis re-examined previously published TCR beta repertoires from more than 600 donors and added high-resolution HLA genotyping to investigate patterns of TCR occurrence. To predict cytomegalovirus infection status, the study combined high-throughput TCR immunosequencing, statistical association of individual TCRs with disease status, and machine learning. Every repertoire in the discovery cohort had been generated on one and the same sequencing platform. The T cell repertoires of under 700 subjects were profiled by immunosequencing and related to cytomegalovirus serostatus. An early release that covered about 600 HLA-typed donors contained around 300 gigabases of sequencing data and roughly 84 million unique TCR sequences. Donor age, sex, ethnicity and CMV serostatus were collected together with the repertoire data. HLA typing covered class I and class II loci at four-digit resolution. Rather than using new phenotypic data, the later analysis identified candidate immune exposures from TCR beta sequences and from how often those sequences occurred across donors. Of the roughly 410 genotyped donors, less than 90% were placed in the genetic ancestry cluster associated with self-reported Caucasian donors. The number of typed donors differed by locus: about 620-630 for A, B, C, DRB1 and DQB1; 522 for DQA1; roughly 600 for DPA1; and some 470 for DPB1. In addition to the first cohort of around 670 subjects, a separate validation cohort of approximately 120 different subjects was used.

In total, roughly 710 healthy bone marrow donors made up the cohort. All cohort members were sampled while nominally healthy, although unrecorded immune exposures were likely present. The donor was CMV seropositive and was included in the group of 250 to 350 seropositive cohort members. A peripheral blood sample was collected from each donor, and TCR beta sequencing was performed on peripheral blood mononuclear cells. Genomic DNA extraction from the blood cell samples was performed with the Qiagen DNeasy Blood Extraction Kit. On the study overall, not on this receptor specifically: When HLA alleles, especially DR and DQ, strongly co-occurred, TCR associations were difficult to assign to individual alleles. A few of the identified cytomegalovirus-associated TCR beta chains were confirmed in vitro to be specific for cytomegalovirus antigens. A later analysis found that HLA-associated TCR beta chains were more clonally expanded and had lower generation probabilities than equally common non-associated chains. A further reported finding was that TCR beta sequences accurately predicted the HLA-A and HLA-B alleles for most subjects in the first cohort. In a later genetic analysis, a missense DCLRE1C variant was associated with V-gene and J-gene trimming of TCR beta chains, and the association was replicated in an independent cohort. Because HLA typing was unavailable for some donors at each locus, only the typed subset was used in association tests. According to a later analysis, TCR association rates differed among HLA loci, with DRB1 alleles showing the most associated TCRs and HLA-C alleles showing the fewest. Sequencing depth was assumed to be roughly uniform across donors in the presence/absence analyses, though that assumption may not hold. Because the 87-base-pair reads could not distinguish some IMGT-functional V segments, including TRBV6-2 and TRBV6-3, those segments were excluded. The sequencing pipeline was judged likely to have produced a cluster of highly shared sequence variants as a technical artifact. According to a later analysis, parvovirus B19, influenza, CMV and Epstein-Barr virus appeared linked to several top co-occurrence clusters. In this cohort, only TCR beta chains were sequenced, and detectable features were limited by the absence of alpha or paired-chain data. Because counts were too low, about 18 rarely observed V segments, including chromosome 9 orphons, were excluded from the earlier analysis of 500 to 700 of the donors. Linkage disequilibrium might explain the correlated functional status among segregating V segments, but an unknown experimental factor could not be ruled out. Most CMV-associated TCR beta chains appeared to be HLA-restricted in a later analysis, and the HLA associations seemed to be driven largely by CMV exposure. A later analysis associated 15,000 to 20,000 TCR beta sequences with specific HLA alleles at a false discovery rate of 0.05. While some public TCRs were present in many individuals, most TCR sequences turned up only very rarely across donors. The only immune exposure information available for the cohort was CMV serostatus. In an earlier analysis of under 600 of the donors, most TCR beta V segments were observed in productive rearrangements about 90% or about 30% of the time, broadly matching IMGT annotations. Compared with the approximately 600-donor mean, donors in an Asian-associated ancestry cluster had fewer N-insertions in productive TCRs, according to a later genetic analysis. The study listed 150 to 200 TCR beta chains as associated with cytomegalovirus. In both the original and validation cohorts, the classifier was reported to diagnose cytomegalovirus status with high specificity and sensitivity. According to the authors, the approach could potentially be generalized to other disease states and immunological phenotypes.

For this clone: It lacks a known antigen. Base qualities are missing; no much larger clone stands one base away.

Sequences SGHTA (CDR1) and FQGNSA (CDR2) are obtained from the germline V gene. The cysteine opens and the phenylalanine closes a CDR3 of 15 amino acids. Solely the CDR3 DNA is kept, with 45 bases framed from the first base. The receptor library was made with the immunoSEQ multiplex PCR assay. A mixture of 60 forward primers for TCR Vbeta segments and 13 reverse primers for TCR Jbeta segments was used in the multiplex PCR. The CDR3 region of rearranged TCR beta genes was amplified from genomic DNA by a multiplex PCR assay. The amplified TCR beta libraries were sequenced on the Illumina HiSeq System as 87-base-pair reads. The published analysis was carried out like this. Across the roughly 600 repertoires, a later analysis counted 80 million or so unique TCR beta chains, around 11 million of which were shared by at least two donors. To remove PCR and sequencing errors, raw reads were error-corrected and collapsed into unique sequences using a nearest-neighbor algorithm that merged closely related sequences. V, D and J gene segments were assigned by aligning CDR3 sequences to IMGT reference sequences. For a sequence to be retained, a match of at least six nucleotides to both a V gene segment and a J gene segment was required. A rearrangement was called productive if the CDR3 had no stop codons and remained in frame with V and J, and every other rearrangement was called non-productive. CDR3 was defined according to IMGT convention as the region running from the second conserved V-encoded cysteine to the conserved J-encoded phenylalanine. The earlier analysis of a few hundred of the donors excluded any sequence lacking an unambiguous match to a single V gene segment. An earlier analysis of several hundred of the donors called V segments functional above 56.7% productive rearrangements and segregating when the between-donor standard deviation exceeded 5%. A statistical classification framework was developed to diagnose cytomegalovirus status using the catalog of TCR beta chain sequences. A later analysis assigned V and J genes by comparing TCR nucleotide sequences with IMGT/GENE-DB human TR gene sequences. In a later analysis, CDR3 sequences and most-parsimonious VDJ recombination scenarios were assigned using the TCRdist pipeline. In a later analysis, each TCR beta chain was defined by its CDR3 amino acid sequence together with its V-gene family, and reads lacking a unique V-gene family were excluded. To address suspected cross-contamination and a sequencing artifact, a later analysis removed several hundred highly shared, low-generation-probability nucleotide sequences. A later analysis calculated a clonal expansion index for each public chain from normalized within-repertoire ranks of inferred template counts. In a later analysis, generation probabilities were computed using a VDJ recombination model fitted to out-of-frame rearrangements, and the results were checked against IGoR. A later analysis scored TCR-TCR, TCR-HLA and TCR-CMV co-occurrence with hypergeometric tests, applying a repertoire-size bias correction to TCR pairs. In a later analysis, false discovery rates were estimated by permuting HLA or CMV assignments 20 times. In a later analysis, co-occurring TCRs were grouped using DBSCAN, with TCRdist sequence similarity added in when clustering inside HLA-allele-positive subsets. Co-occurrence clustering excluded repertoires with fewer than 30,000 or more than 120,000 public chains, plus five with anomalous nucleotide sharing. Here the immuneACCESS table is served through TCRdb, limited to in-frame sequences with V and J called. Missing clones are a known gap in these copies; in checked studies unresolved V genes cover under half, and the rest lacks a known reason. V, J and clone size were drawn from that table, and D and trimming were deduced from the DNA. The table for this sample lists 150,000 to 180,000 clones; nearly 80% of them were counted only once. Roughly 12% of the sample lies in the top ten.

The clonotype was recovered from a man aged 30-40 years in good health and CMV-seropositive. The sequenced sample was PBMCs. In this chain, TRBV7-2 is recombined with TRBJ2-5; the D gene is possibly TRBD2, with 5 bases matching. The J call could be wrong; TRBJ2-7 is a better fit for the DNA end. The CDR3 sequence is CASSLLLGTVYEQYF. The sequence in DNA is TGTGCCAGCAGCTTATTACTAGGAACGGTCTACGAGCAGTACTTC.